This T cell receptor beta chain comes out of a study of T-cell reconstitution after alpha-beta-depleted transplantation in children. General study findings and limits: T-cell counts and diversity at one year following transplant were attributed mainly to newly produced T cells.

Note on this clonotype: Its antigen is currently unknown.

Trimming shortened V by 1 base and J by 6 bases, and 6 bases separated the two germline ends. The germline CDR1 and CDR2 sequences are DFQATT and SNEGSKA (reference sequence). This CDR3 has 12 amino acids. Unique molecular identifiers tagged the TCRbeta library. TCRdb independently ran MiXCR on the PCR reads; one entry per CDR3 protein. The sample includes 500,000 to 750,000 distinct CDR3 sequences, 27% of them seen just once. The sequenced sample was PBMCs, obtained before TCRalphabeta/CD19-depleted stem cell transplant. The TCR was taken from a boy less than two years old with Wiskott-Aldrich syndrome, due to receive a stem cell transplant. The chain recombines TRBV20-1 with TRBJ2-2; D is undetermined. This chain's CDR3 is CSARGGAGELFF. CDR3 coding DNA: TGCAGTGCTAGAGGTGGAGCCGGGGAGCTGTTTTTT.